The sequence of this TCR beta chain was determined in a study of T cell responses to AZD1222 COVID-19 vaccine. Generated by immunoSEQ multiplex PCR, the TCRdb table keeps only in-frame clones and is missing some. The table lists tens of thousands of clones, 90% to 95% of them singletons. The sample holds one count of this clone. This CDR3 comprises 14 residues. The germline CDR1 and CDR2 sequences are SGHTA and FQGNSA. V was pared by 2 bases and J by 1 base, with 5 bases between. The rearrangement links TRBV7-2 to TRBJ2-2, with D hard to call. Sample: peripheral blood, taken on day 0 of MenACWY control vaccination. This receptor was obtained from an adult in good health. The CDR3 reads CASSLKLNTGELFF. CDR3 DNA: TGTGCCAGCAGCTTAAAGCTGAACACCGGGGAGCTGTTTTTT. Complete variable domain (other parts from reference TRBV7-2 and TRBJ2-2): GAGVSQSPSNKVTEKGKDVELRCDPISGHTALYWYRQSLGQGLEFLIYFQGNSAPDKSGLPSDRFSAERTGGSVSTLTIQRTQQEDSAVYLCASSLKLNTGELFFGEGSRLTVL.